Below, 10 T cell receptor beta chains from the same sample are listed, as sequenced in a study of blood T cells in healthy people across ages. Using a J-beta primer mix together with a sample-barcoded 5' primer, a second PCR was run for roughly 6 to 12 cycles. TCRdb fed the 5' RACE reads into MiXCR, producing one record per CDR3 protein. The sample has roughly 800,000 distinct CDR3 sequences; 20% to 25% are singletons. The sample also formed part of further work on T cells of mothers and their children.

Material for sequencing was blood. The receptors come from a boy between 5 and 17 years old in good health.

This clonotype came up a few times. The gene calls are TRBV3-1 and TRBJ2-7; no reliable D call. CDR3 length: 14 amino acids. Germline V gives CDR1 LGHDT, CDR2 YNNKEL (reference sequence). The germline V and J ends were trimmed by 1 base and 7 bases, with 14 bases remaining between them. The CDR3 DNA is TGTGCCAGCAGCCAAGGCCTTCGCTTGGGGGAGCAGTACTTC. It codes for CASSQGLRLGEQYF.

The chain joins TRBV2 to TRBJ2-5; 7 bases map to TRBD1. The DNA end lines up better with TRBJ2-1; the J call may be wrong. This CDR3 is built from 15 residues. Germline loops: CDR1 SNHLY, CDR2 FYNNEI. CDR3 protein: CASRAPGQIYNEQFF. The CDR3 DNA reads as TGTGCCAGCAGGGCACCGGGACAGATCTACAATGAGCAGTTCTTC.

There are a few counts of this clonotype. The chain employs TRBV5-1 and TRBJ2-3; D possibly uses TRBD1 or TRBD2 (5 bases each). This CDR3 is built from 14 residues. The germline V and J ends were trimmed by 3 bases and 2 bases, with 10 bases remaining between them. CDR1 and CDR2 from the germline V gene are SGHRS and YFSETQ. CDR3 nucleotides: TGCGCCAGCAGCTGGACGGGACCCACAGATACGCAGTATTTT. It specifies CASSWTGPTDTQYF.

The chain has TRBV7-2 and TRBJ1-6, with D unresolved. The CDR3 spans 15 residues. Germline assignment: CDR1 SGHTA and CDR2 FQGNSA. Trimming left V 3 bases short and J 5 bases short, with 11 bases between. CDR3 region: CASSFPDTDNSPLHF. CDR3 in DNA: TGTGCCAGCAGCTTCCCAGACACGGATAATTCACCCCTCCACTTT.

The V call is TRBV25-1, the J call TRBJ2-5, with 9 bases identical to TRBD1. The junction had 8 bases not matched to a gene; V was cut back by 4 bases and J by 5 bases. The CDR3 consists of 15 residues. The germline gives CDR1 MGHDK, CDR2 SYGVNS. The CDR3 region has the DNA TGTGCCAGCAGTGGGGGACAGGGATTGTCGGAGACCCAGTACTTC. It is translated as CASSGGQGLSETQYF.

The chain joins TRBV7-9 to TRBJ2-1; the match to TRBD2 covers 9 bases. Looked up from germline, CDR1 is SEHNR and CDR2 is FQNEAQ (reference sequence). The CDR3 sequence is 16 residues long. Trimming at V came to 2 bases and at J to 12 bases, leaving 14 bases not matched to a gene. The CDR3 region has the DNA TGTGCCAGCAGCTTATCGCCGGGACTAGCTATCATTGGGCAGTTCTTC. It yields the protein CASSLSPGLAIIGQFF.

The sample holds a few counts of this clonotype. The rearrangement links TRBV2 to TRBJ1-2; 7 bases agree with TRBD1. The CDR3 consists of 15 residues. Unmatched junction bases numbered 6, after V lost 1 base and J lost 4 bases. Germline V gene lookup returns CDR1 SNHLY and CDR2 FYNNEI. The CDR3 spells CASSEVQGQPYGYTF. CDR3 bases: TGTGCCAGCAGTGAAGTACAGGGACAGCCCTATGGCTACACCTTC.

In its sample, this clonotype was seen many times. The rearrangement joins TRBV7-9 to TRBJ1-3; D unclear. The CDR3 spans 12 residues. Per the germline V gene, CDR1 is SEHNR and CDR2 is FQNEAQ (reference sequence). V dropped 2 bases and J dropped 2 bases, with 1 base sitting between them. The CDR3 DNA follows: TGTGCCAGCAGCTTAACTGGAAACACCATATATTTT. Translated, it gives CASSLTGNTIYF.

The chain links TRBV9 to TRBJ1-4; D not certain. There are 15 residues in the CDR3. Trimming shortened V by 3 bases and J by 2 bases, and 11 bases separated the two germline ends. Germline values: CDR1 SGDLS, CDR2 YYNGEE. The CDR3 here is CASSGNVGTNEKLFF. CDR3 bases: TGTGCCAGCAGCGGAAACGTAGGGACTAATGAAAAACTGTTTTTT.

Only a few counts were recorded for this clonotype. The rearrangement joins TRBV29-1 to TRBJ2-5; tentative D call: TRBD1 (6 bases). Per the germline V gene, CDR1 is SQVTM and CDR2 is ANQGSEA. Trimming pared 6 bases from V and 5 bases from J, leaving 16 bases between. The CDR3 runs to 13 residues. The CDR3 reads CSVPSGAWETQYF. Written as DNA, the CDR3 is TGCAGCGTCCCATCAGGGGCGTGGGAGACCCAGTACTTC.